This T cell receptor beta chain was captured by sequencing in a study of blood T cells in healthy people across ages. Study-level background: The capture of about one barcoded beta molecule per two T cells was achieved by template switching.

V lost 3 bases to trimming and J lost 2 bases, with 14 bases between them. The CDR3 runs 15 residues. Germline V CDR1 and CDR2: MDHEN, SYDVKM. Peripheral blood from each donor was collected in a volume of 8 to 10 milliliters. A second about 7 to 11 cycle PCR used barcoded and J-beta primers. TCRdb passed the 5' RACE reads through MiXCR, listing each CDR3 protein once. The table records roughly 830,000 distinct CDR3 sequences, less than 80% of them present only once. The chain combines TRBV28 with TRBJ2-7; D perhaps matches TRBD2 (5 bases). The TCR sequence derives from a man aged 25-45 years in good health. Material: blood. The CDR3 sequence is CASSFIGVNPYEQYF. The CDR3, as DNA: TGTGCCAGCAGTTTTATCGGGGTTAACCCCTACGAGCAGTACTTC.